This TCR beta chain is from a study of T cells in Graves' hyperthyroidism and ophthalmopathy. Using RNA transcripts as the source, TCR beta CDR3 regions were amplified. First-round RT-PCR of the TCR CDR3 relied on the HTBI primer set. A single record per CDR3 protein comes from TCRdb applying MiXCR to the multiplex PCR reads. The sample consists of 480,000 or so distinct CDR3 sequences, around 50% of them appearing once. CDR3 length: 14 amino acids. V shed 11 bases and J 1 base; nucleotides not matched to a gene: 10. Germline CDR1 and CDR2: MNHNS and SASEGT. The sequence was obtained from an adult woman with Graves' disease, either hyperthyroidism or ophthalmopathy (not recorded which). The V call is TRBV6-1, the J call TRBJ1-1; 7 nucleotides align to TRBD1. The sequenced sample consisted of peripheral blood or thyroid tissue (not recorded which). This CDR3 is CAGKRTGRNTEAFF. The DNA of the CDR3 is TGTGCCGGCAAAAGGACAGGTCGGAACACTGAAGCTTTCTTT.